A single TCR beta chain is shown here with its context. Its antigen is unidentified. CTLA-4 blockade using ipilimumab, together with focal radiation, was received by patients with chemo-refractory metastatic non-small-cell lung cancer. This sample is drawn from a study of radiotherapy plus CTLA-4 blockade in lung cancer. Study-level findings and limits: Radiotherapy with ipilimumab was followed by blood expansion of tumor-derived clones. Early clone dynamics of blood T cells, plus interferon-beta, reportedly predicted response best.

Method: immunoSEQ multiplex PCR; TCRdb's copy keeps in-frame clones and lacks some. The data contain roughly 57,000 clones, 70% to 85% of them singletons. The CDR3 consists of 13 residues. Trimming stripped 1 base from V and 6 bases from J, with 9 bases between. CDR1 is SGHAT and CDR2 is FQNNGV in the germline V gene. V is TRBV11-2 and J is TRBJ1-1, with D possibly being TRBD1 (5 bases). This clonotype was obtained from a human donor with non-small cell lung cancer whose response to radiotherapy plus ipilimumab could not be evaluated. This specimen was peripheral blood, taken from a patient treated with radiotherapy plus ipilimumab. The CDR3 sequence is CASSLGGAPEAFF. DNA for the CDR3: TGTGCCAGCAGCTTAGGCGGGGCTCCTGAAGCTTTCTTT.